This T cell receptor beta chain was observed in a study of shared clonotypes between healthy human individuals (dated by TCRdb to about 2020). Regarding the complete study: A few men and a couple of women, aged 18 to 49 years, made up the cohort. For each donor, CD4 naive and CD4 memory were each given three plates, CD8 naive was given two plates, and CD8 memory was given one plate. To estimate repertoire size and how much clonotypes are shared between individuals, the study performed deep sequencing of blood TCR repertoires from a few healthy adults. To increase sequencing depth and limit assay-specific biases, TCR repertoire library preparation and sequencing were carried out by different laboratories using diverse techniques. Leukapheresis yielded between about 0.9 and 8.9 billion PBMCs per donor. The paper's findings and limits, for the study overall: Based on pairwise subsampling, the degree of clonotype sharing among donors was expected to be affected by sequencing depth. Because the study included only a small number of donors, the genetic and exposure-history diversity represented was limited. Naive subsets generally had larger estimated clonotype richness than memory subsets did. Incomplete sequencing was indicated by rarefaction of sorted-subset datasets, despite the large sequencing depth. Clonotypes shared by all four sorted-subset donors showed higher generation probabilities than non-shared clonotypes. Sharing across a few donors was observed for around 4.8% of naive CD4, about 4% of naive CD8, 2% to 2.5% of memory CD4, and approximately 0.41% of memory CD8 clonotypes. Sampling was limited to blood, and TCR repertoires in tissue likely differ from TCR repertoires in blood.

TCR CDR3 regions were amplified from genomic DNA by multiplex PCR using the deep immunoSEQ assay. For each cell subset, the extracted genomic DNA was distributed evenly across all wells of several immunoSEQ 96-well plates, and each plate served as one replicate. For sorted subsets, around 200 ng genomic DNA, equal to 30,000 or so T cell genomes, was loaded into each replicate PCR. The purified libraries were quantified using a Qubit 3.0 fluorometer, sized with a Bioanalyzer 2100, and then quantified again using the KAPA Library Quantification kit. A separate single-read 150-cycle Illumina NextSeq 550 flow cell was used to sequence each immunoSEQ 96-well plate. In the original analysis: The immunoSEQ output contained only junctional sequences without quality scores, so filtering could not match that applied to full-length reads. To assign V/J genes and CDR3, sequences were annotated using PyIR, a Python wrapper for IgBLAST v1.9, with IMGT germline references. Reads were filtered out if the reads had weak V/J assignments (E-value above 1e-6), no CDR3, stop codons, out-of-frame junctions, or ambiguous translated residues. V3J clonotypes were defined as sequences sharing the same inferred V gene, J gene, and CDR3 amino acid sequence. The percentage overlap between two repertoires was calculated by dividing the number of shared unique clonotypes by the size of the smaller repertoire. Three approaches were used to assess repertoire richness: RTK rarefaction, the Chao1 estimator, and Recon v2.1 estimates of unobserved clonotypes. OLGA was used to compute generation probabilities for all TCRbeta clonotypes that the gDNA method yielded from a handful of donors. Not all clones reach the TCRdb copy of this immuneACCESS table, which keeps in-frame sequences only. Checked studies attribute under half of the gap to unresolved V genes and leave the rest unexplained. V, J and clone size are taken as reported in that table, and D and trimming were inferred from the DNA itself. The sample has 2 million to 2.5 million clones on record, about nine tenths of them singletons. The top ten clones comprise 0.3% to 0.4% of the sample.

Healthy HIV-negative adults with no recently reported acute infections or vaccinations were included as donors. Only Caucasian adults living in Nashville, Tennessee, USA were represented among the donors. CD4+ T cells were enriched by magnetic negative selection, after which naive cells were positively selected on CD45RA and the negative fraction was taken as the memory subset. Blood was obtained by leukapheresis, after which PBMCs were separated by Ficoll-Histopaque density gradient centrifugation and cryopreserved in liquid nitrogen vapor phase. Purity and quantity of every magnetically sorted T cell population were checked by analytical flow cytometry. Genomic DNA was isolated from every sorted fraction and measured by UV absorbance on a Nanodrop 2000c. The germline V gene provides CDR1 SGHVS and CDR2 FQNEAQ. The CDR3, cysteine through phenylalanine, is 15 amino acids long. The DNA shown is the 45-base CDR3, in frame from base 1. V is clipped by 2 bases and J by 5 bases, and the sequence between their germline boundaries is 14 bases long.

Only one count was recorded for this clone. No antigen is known for it. Base-call qualities are not available, and no considerably larger clone is one nucleotide away. The chain uses TRBV7-8 and TRBJ2-3; the D region may be TRBD1 or TRBD2, each matching 5 bases equally. This sequence originates from a man aged 18 to 35 in good health. Some clones in this sample may be carry-over from other donors' samples. The source material was naive CD4+ T cells from PBMCs. The sample's cell subset or site label, decoded: CD45RA+ positively selected. Here is the DNA: TGTGCCAGCAGCTTAAACAGGCCTGGGAGAGATACGCAGTATTTT. Protein translation: CASSLNRPGRDTQYF.